This T cell receptor (beta chain) was retrieved from a study of PD-1 blockade in classical Hodgkin lymphoma. Study-level background: Patients were given intravenous nivolumab, 3 mg/kg, every 2 weeks. Study-wide points: Whereas CD4+ TCR diversity had risen significantly by C4D1, CD8+ TCR diversity had not. The causes of the repertoire differences, possibly disease activity or prior therapy, remain undefined.

Per germline, CDR1 KGHSH and CDR2 LQKENI. The V gene lost 2 bases and the J gene lost 3 bases, with 7 bases spanning the gap. CDR3 length equals 14 residues. Points on this clone: What it binds is not known.

Relapses following autologous stem cell transplantation were seen in all patients, with brentuximab vedotin exposure varying. Patients reached a best response of complete response, partial response or progressive disease. The table came from immunoSEQ multiplex PCR; TCRdb's copy has only in-frame clones and leaves some out. The table lists more than 140,000 clones, around 84% of them singletons. The source material was peripheral blood mononuclear cells (PBMCs), sampled before the second cycle of nivolumab. The rearrangement links TRBV18 to TRBJ2-2; D perhaps matches TRBD2 (5 bases). This receptor was taken from a human donor with classical Hodgkin lymphoma. The CDR3 DNA is TGTGCCAGCTCACCAGAGGGATACACCGGGGAGCTGTTTTTT. Translating gives CASSPEGYTGELFF.